This TCR beta chain was recovered during a study of cytomegalovirus exposure and HLA in healthy donors. Overall study: An early release of data contained about 85 million unique TCRs, which came from HLA-typed donors.

The CDR3 sequence is 17 residues long. Germline values: CDR1 SGHRS, CDR2 YFSETQ. V trimming: 0 bases; J trimming: 4 bases; junction bases outside the gene matches: 5. With respect to this clone: Antigen unknown.

Primers included in the PCR were 60 Vbeta and 13 Jbeta primers. The protocol was immunoSEQ multiplex PCR, while the TCRdb copy is restricted to in-frame clones and leaves out a portion. The data show some 140,000 clones, around 77% seen once. Findings and caveats of the study: A later analysis associated 15,000 or so TCR beta sequences with HLA alleles at a 0.05 false discovery rate. A prior analysis recorded that most TCR beta V segments were productive about 90% or about 30% of the time. The authors excluded some V segments, including TRBV6-2 and TRBV6-3, as indistinguishable.

The clonotype was recovered from a man younger than 40 in good health and CMV-seronegative. Sequenced sample: PBMCs. This sequence joins TRBV5-1 and TRBJ2-2, with TRBD2 matching 11 bases. In DNA form, the CDR3 reads TGCGCCAGCAGCTTGGAACTAGCGGGAGTATTCACCGGGGAGCTGTTTTTT. Its translation: CASSLELAGVFTGELFF.